This TCR beta chain is drawn from a study of CD8 T cells in Susac syndrome. When the RNA was reverse transcribed, random hexamers were used with an input of about 0.45 to 1 ug. One entry per CDR3 protein results from TCRdb running MiXCR on the immunoSEQ multiplex PCR reads. The profile covers around 300,000 distinct CDR3 sequences, with approximately 90% appearing a single time and approximately 0.065% taken by the ten largest. CDR1 and CDR2 (germline): SGHVS, FNYEAQ. This CDR3 is 14 amino acids long. The junction had 3 bases not matched to a gene; V was cut back by 1 base and J by 6 bases. This receptor was taken from a human donor with multiple sclerosis. The sequencing input was CD4+ T cells from PBMCs. The rearrangement links TRBV7-6 to TRBJ2-3; 8 nucleotides line up with TRBD2. As DNA, the CDR3 is TGTGCCAGCAGCTTAGGGACTAGCAGCGATACGCAGTATTTT. Translation gives CASSLGTSSDTQYF.